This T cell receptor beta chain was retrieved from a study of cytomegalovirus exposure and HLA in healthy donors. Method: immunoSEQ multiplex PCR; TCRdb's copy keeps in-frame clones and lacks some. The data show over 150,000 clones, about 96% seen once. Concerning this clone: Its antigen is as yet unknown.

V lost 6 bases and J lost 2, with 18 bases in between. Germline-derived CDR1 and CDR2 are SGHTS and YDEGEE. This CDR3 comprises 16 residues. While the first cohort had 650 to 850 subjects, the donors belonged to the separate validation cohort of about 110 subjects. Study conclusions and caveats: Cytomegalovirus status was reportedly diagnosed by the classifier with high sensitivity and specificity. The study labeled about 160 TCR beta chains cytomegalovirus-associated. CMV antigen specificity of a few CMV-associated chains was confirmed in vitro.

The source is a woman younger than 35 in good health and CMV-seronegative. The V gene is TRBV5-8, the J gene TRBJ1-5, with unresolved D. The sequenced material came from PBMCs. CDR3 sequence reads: CASIGNRGRRNQPQHF. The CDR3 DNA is TGTGCCAGCATAGGGAATCGAGGGAGGCGCAATCAGCCCCAGCATTTT. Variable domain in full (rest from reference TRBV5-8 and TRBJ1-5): EAGVTQSPTHLIKTRGQQATLRCSPISGHTSVYWYQQALGLGLQFLLWYDEGEERNRGNFPPRFSGRQFPNYSSELNVNALELEDSALYLCASIGNRGRRNQPQHFGDGTRLSIL.